The entry below gives a single TCR beta chain sequence along with its context. Other DNA sequences in the sample encode the same CDR3. These data are taken from a study of shared clonotypes between healthy human individuals. CDR3 length: 12 residues. Trimming left V 5 bases short and J 3 bases short, with 8 bases between. From germline, CDR1 is SEHNR and CDR2 FQNEAQ (reference sequence). Genomic DNA of each subset was evenly split across several immunoSEQ plates. Profiling relied on immunoSEQ multiplex PCR, and the TCRdb table lists in-frame clones only, not all of them. The sample consists of some 2,000,000 clones, approximately 94% of them appearing once. Naive-designated CD8 cells lacked CD45RO, were positively enriched for CCR7, and omitted terminally differentiated effector memory CD45RA+ cells.

The sequenced sample was naive CD8+ T cells sorted from blood. The clonotype comes from a man aged 18-30 years in good health. The chain links TRBV7-9 to TRBJ2-7, with no clear D. DNA for the CDR3: TGTGCCAGCAGCCCTCCTCACTACGAGCAGTACTTC. Translation gives CASSPPHYEQYF.